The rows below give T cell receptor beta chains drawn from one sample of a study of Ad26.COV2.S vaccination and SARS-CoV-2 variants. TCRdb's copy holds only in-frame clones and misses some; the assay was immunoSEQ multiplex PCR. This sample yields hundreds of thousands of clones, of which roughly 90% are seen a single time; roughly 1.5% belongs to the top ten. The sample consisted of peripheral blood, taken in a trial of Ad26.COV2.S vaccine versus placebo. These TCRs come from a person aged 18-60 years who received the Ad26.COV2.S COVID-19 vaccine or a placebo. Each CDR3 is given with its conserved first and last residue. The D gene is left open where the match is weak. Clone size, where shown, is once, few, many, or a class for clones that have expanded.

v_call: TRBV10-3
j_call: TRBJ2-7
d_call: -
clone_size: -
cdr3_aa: CAISDPSGQLPYEQYF
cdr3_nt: TGTGCCATCAGTGACCCCTCGGGGCAATTGCCCTACGAGCAGTACTTC

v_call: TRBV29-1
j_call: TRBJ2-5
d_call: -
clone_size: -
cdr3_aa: CSAGPGGSQETQYF
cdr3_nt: TGCAGCGCCGGGCCGGGGGGCTCTCAAGAGACCCAGTACTTC

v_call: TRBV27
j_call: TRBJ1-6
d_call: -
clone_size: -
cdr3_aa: CASSFGGNSPLHF
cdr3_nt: TGTGCCAGCAGTTTTGGGGGTAATTCACCCCTCCACTTT

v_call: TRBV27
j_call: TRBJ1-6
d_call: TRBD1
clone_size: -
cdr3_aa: CASSSLGQGLSSPLHF
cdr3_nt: TGTGCCAGCAGTTCCCTAGGACAGGGATTAAGTTCACCCCTCCACTTT

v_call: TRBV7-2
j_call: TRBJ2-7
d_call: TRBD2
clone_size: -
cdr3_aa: CASSVRDYSSYEQYF
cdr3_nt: TGTGCCAGCAGCGTCCGGGACTATAGCTCCTACGAGCAGTACTTC

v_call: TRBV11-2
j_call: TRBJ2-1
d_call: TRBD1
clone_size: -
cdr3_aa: CASSPRQGSYNEQFF
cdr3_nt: TGTGCCAGCAGCCCCCGACAGGGCAGTTACAATGAGCAGTTCTTC

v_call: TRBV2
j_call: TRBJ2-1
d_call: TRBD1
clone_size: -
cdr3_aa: CASSIRQGSRNEQFF
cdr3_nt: TGTGCCAGCAGCATTCGACAGGGTTCCCGCAATGAGCAGTTCTTC

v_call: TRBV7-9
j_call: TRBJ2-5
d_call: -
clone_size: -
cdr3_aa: CASSFGTLLEETQYF
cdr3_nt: TGTGCCAGCAGCTTCGGGACTTTACTTGAAGAGACCCAGTACTTC

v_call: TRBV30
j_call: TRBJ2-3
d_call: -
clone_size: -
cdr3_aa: CAWSNPPDTQYF
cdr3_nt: TGTGCCTGGAGTAACCCCCCAGATACGCAGTATTTT

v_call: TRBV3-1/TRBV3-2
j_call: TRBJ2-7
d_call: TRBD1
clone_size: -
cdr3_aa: CASSQNGQAHEQYF
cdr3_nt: TGTGCCAGCAGCCAAAACGGACAGGCCCACGAGCAGTACTTC

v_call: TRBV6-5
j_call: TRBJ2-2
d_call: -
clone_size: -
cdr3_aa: CASIPWDTGELFF
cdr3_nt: TGTGCCAGCATACCGTGGGACACCGGGGAGCTGTTTTTT

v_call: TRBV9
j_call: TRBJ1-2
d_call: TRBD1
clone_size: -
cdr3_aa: CASSATGGPVYGYTF
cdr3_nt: TGTGCCAGCAGCGCTACAGGGGGACCCGTCTATGGCTACACCTTC

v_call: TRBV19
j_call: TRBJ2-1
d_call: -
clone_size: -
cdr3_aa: CASKIGTQAVNEQFF
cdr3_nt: TGTGCCAGTAAAATTGGGACACAGGCGGTGAATGAGCAGTTCTTC

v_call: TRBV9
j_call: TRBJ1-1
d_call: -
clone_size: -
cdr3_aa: CASSVAGGGEAFF
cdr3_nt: TGTGCCAGCAGCGTCGCAGGAGGGGGTGAAGCTTTCTTT

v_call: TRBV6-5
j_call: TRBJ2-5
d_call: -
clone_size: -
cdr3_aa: CASSTGLWETQYF
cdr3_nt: TGTGCCAGCAGTACAGGGTTGTGGGAGACCCAGTACTTC

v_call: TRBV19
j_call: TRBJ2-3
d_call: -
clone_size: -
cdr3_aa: CASSPPGDTQYF
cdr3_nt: TGTGCCAGTAGCCCCCCCGGGGATACGCAGTATTTT

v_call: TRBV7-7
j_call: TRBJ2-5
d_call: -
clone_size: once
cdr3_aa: CASSLNRVNQETQYF
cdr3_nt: TGTGCTAGCAGCTTGAACAGGGTAAACCAAGAGACCCAGTACTTC

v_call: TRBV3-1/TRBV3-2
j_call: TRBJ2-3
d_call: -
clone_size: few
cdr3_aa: CASSQSTDTQYF
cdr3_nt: TGTGCCAGCAGCCAGAGCACAGATACGCAGTATTTT

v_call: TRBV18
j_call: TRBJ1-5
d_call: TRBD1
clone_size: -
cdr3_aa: CASSSTGGDQPQHF
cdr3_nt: TGTGCCAGCTCCTCGACAGGGGGTGATCAGCCCCAGCATTTT

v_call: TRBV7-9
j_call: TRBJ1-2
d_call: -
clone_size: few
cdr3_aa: CASSMWTANYGYTF
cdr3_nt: TGTGCCAGCAGCATGTGGACGGCTAACTATGGCTACACCTTC

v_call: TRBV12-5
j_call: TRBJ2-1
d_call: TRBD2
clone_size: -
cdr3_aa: CASGLASYSGRFGNEQFF
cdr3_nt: TGTGCTAGTGGTTTGGCATCCTATAGCGGGAGGTTTGGCAATGAGCAGTTCTTC

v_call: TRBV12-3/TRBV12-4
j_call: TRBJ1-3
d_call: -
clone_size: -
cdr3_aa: CASDSGSGNTIYF
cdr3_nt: TGTGCCAGCGACAGTGGCTCTGGAAACACCATATATTTT

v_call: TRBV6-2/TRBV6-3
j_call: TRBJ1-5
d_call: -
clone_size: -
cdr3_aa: CASSRDSNQPQHF
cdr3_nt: TGTGCCAGCAGCCGGGACAGCAATCAGCCCCAGCATTTT

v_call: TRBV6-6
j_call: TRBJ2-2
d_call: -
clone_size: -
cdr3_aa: CASSYVNTGELFF
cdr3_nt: TGTGCCAGCAGTTACGTGAACACCGGGGAGCTGTTTTTT

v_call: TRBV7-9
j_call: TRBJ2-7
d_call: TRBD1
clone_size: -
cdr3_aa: CASSPKDRPRGEQYF
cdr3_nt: TGTGCCAGCAGCCCCAAGGACAGGCCCCGGGGCGAGCAGTACTTC

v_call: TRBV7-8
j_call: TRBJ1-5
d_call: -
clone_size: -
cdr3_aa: CASSLVGSNQPQHF
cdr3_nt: TGTGCCAGCAGCTTAGTGGGCAGCAATCAGCCCCAGCATTTT

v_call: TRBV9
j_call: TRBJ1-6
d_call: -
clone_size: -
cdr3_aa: CASSVGRVPIGLHF
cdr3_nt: TGTGCCAGCAGCGTAGGGAGGGTCCCTATCGGCCTCCACTTT

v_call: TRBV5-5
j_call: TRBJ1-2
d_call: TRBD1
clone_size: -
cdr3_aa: CASSFGGQDYGYTF
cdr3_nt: TGTGCCAGCAGCTTCGGCGGACAGGACTATGGCTACACCTTC

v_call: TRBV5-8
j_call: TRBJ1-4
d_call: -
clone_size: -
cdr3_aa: CASSLGTATNEKLFF
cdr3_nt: TGTGCCAGCAGCTTGGGTACAGCAACTAATGAAAAACTGTTTTTT

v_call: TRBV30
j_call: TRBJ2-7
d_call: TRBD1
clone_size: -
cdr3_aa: CAGGGQGGEQYF
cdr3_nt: TGTGCCGGGGGCGGACAGGGCGGTGAGCAGTACTTC

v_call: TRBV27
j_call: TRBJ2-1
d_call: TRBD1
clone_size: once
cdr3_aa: CASSLGQGAYNEQFF
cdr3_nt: TGTGCCAGCAGTTTAGGACAGGGGGCATACAATGAGCAGTTCTTC

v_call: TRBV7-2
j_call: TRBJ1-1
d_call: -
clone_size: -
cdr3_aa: CASSSRGGNTEAFF
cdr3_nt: TGTGCCAGCAGCTCCAGGGGAGGGAACACTGAAGCTTTCTTT

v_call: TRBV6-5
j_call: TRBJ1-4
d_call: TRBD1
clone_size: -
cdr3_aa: CASSYDRGLEKLFF
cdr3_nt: TGTGCCAGCAGTTACGACAGGGGGCTTGAAAAACTGTTTTTT

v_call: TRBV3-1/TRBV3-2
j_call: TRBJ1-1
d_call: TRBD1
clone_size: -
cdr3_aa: CASRYGQGDTEAFF
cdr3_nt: TGTGCCAGCAGGTACGGACAGGGTGACACTGAAGCTTTCTTT

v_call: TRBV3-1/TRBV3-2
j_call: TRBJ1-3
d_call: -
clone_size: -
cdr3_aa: CASSQSERGNTIYF
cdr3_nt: TGTGCCAGCAGCCAATCGGAGCGTGGAAACACCATATATTTT

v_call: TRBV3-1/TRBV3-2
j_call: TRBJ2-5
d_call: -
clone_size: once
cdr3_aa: CASSQSAAHKETQYF
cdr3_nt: TGTGCCAGCAGCCAAAGTGCAGCACATAAAGAGACCCAGTACTTC

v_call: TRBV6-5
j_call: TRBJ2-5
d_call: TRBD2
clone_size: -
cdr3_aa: CASSYGLAEETQYF
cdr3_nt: TGTGCCAGCAGTTACGGACTAGCGGAAGAGACCCAGTACTTC

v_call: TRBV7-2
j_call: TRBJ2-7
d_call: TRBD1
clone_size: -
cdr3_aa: CASSQVSGQGYEQYF
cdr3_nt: TGTGCCAGCAGCCAAGTAAGCGGACAGGGCTACGAGCAGTACTTC

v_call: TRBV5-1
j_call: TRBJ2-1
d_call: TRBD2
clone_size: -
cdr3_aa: CASERGDSYNEQFF
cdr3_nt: TGCGCCAGCGAGCGGGGCGACTCCTACAATGAGCAGTTCTTC

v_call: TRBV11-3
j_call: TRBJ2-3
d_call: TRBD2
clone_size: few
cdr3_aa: CASSPGLAVPTQYF
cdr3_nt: TGTGCCAGCAGCCCGGGACTAGCGGTCCCCACGCAGTATTTT

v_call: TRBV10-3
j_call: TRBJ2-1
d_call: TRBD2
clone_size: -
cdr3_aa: CAISASGTSYNEQFF
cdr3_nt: TGTGCCATCAGTGCTAGCGGGACTTCCTACAATGAGCAGTTCTTC

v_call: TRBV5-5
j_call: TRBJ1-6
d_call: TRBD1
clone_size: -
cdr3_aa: CASSPRGRQGWNSPLHF
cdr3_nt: TGTGCCAGCAGTCCGAGGGGGAGACAGGGGTGGAATTCACCCCTCCACTTT

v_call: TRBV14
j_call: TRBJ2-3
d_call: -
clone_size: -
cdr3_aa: CASSPPGHPSTDTQYF
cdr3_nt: TGTGCCAGCAGCCCCCCGGGACACCCAAGCACAGATACGCAGTATTTT

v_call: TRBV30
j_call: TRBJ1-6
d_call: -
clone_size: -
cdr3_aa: CAWSVRAVSYNSPLHF
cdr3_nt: TGTGCCTGGAGTGTACGGGCAGTATCCTATAATTCACCCCTCCACTTT

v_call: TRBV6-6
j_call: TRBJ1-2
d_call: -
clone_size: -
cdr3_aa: CASIDRSSNYGYTF
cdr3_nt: TGTGCCAGCATAGACAGGTCCTCTAACTATGGCTACACCTTC

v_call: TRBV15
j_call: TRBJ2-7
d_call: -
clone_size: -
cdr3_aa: CATSLEPGSSYEQYF
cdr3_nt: TGTGCCACCAGCCTTGAACCCGGGAGCTCCTACGAGCAGTACTTC

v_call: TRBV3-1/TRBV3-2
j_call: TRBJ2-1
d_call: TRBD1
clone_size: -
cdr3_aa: CASSQDDRVHEQFF
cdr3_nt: TGTGCCAGCAGCCAAGATGACAGGGTGCATGAGCAGTTCTTC

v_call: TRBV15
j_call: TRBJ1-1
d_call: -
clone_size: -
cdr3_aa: CATSSGTTRPAFF
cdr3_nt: TGTGCCACCAGCAGCGGGACCACCCGTCCGGCTTTCTTT